This T cell receptor beta chain was profiled in a study of monozygotic twins with inflammatory bowel disease. Notes on the study in general: Support was lacking for any single strong IBD-associated signal or clonotype. With others, IBD patients shared fewer clonotypes than healthy twins did, especially with disease activity.

TCRdb derives one entry per CDR3 protein from the 5' RACE reads, leaving out DNA. The listing records 95,000 to 110,000 distinct CDR3 sequences. Staff drew an approximately 2.5 ml blood sample from each donor. In the case of this clonotype: The antigen is unknown.

The CDR3 extends over 12 amino acids. Germline V gives CDR1 GTSNPN, CDR2 SVGIG (reference sequence). This receptor was identified in a human donor with ulcerative colitis or Crohn's disease, or a healthy co-twin of an affected twin (not recorded which). The source material was blood. V usage is TRBV30 and J usage is TRBJ2-1. CDR3 loop: CAWSRQLNEQFF. Based on the CDR3 plus reference TRBV30 and TRBJ2-1, the full variable domain is SQTIHQWPATLVQPVGSPLSLECTVEGTSNPNLYWYRQAAGRGLQLLFYSVGIGQISSEVPQNLSASRPQDRQFILSSKKLLLSDSGFYLCAWSRQLNEQFFGPGTRLTVL.